These 21 T cell receptor beta chains were all obtained from the same sample, sequenced in a study of cytomegalovirus exposure and HLA in healthy donors. The PCR was carried out with 60 Vbeta primers and 13 Jbeta primers. The protocol was immunoSEQ multiplex PCR, while the TCRdb copy is restricted to in-frame clones and leaves out a portion. The sample shows roughly 130,000 clones, roughly four fifths of them seen only once. Sequencing was done on a sample of PBMCs. The receptor set was obtained from a woman aged 45 to 65 in good health and CMV-seronegative.

The CDR3 nucleotides read TGTGCCAGCAGTTGGGAACAGCGGCAGCCCCAGCATTTT. Translating gives CASSWEQRQPQHF. The chain recombines TRBV6-5 with TRBJ1-5; D ambiguous. The V end was cut by 4 bases, the J end by 7 bases, with 11 bases between. The CDR3 covers 13 residues. From germline, CDR1 is MNHEY and CDR2 SVGAGI.

The chain joins TRBV30 to TRBJ2-6, with a weak D call TRBD2 (6 bases). CDR3 length: 15 amino acids. Germline V lookup: CDR1 GTSNPN, CDR2 SVGIG (reference sequence). Between the trimmed V and J ends, which lost 1 base and 4 bases, there was a span of 11 bases. The CDR3 DNA is TGTGCCTGGAGTGGAGGAGGGACCGGGGCCAACGTCCTGACTTTC. Translating gives CAWSGGGTGANVLTF.

This chain uses TRBV30 with TRBJ1-2; D is ambiguous. Trimming cost V 0 bases and J 5 bases, with 16 bases left between them. Germline lookup yields CDR1 GTSNPN and CDR2 SVGIG (reference sequence). The CDR3 is 15 amino acids. The CDR3 loop is CAWSVPGDETYGYTF. The CDR3 nucleotides are TGTGCCTGGAGTGTACCCGGTGATGAGACTTATGGCTACACCTTC.

This clone has just a few counts. The chain is built from TRBV7-8 and TRBJ1-2; a weak D match, TRBD1 (5 bases). Per the germline V gene, CDR1 is SGHVS and CDR2 is FQNEAQ. Trimming removed 0 bases from V and 8 bases from J, with 13 bases in between. The CDR3 runs to 14 residues. The CDR3 spells CASSLAQEGRGYTF. The CDR3 region has the DNA TGTGCCAGCAGCTTAGCACAGGAAGGACGCGGCTACACCTTC.

The chain combines TRBV29-1 with TRBJ1-1, with unresolved D. There are 16 residues in the CDR3. Looked up from germline, CDR1 is SQVTM and CDR2 is ANQGSEA. Trimming removed 1 base at V and 6 bases at J, with 21 bases between. The CDR3 sequence is CSVEARVSVGRPEAFF. In nucleotides, the CDR3 is TGCAGCGTTGAAGCCCGGGTAAGCGTCGGGAGGCCTGAAGCTTTCTTT.

V gene TRBV19 combines with J gene TRBJ2-7, with a possible D match to TRBD1 (5 bases). The V end lost 4 bases, the J end lost 2 bases, and 9 bases lay between the germline ends. Germline V gene lookup returns CDR1 LNHDA and CDR2 SQIVND (reference sequence). CDR3 length equals 13 residues. CDR3 residues: CASSKRQTYEQYF. In DNA, the CDR3 is TGTGCCAGTAGTAAACGACAGACCTACGAGCAGTACTTC.

The rearrangement uses TRBV19 and TRBJ1-1, with TRBD1 matching over 8 bases. The CDR3 sequence is 14 residues long. Trimming at V came to 2 bases and at J to 5 bases, leaving 4 bases not matched to a gene. Germline CDR1 is LNHDA and CDR2 is SQIVND (reference sequence). CDR3 sequence (DNA): TGTGCCAGTAGTATATCAGGGGGCCGGACTGAAGCTTTCTTT. As protein: CASSISGGRTEAFF.

This chain connects TRBV19 to TRBJ1-5; D is possibly TRBD1 (5 bases). V was pared by 2 bases and J by 2 bases, with 10 bases between. CDR3 length equals 15 residues. The V gene's germline CDR1 is LNHDA and CDR2 SQIVND (reference sequence). The CDR3 is CASSILGEGNQPQHF. The CDR3 DNA sequence: TGTGCCAGTAGTATATTAGGGGAGGGCAATCAGCCCCAGCATTTT. The full variable domain, its missing parts supplied by reference TRBV19 and TRBJ1-5, is DGGITQSPKYLFRKEGQNVTLSCEQNLNHDAMYWYRQDPGQGLRLIYYSQIVNDFQKGDIAEGYSVSREKKESFPLTVTSAQKNPTAFYLCASSILGEGNQPQHFGDGTRLSIL.

This clone came up a few times. The gene calls are TRBV5-1 and TRBJ2-7, with D perhaps TRBD1 (6 bases). The CDR3 has 14 residues. Per the germline V gene, CDR1 is SGHRS and CDR2 is YFSETQ. Trimming pared 0 bases from V and 4 bases from J, leaving 11 bases between. CDR3 sequence reads: CASSLAPGEYEQYV. CDR3 coding DNA: TGCGCCAGCAGCTTGGCCCCAGGGGAGTACGAGCAGTACGTC.

The rearrangement joins TRBV9 to TRBJ1-1; D not certain. The V gene lost 4 bases and the J gene lost 0 bases, with 7 bases spanning the gap. The V gene's germline CDR1 is SGDLS and CDR2 YYNGEE. The CDR3 consists of 13 residues. CDR3 residues: CASSSSVNTEAFF. The DNA for the CDR3 is TGTGCCAGCAGCTCCAGTGTGAACACTGAAGCTTTCTTT.

This chain joins TRBV7-2 and TRBJ2-4; D is perhaps TRBD2 (6 bases). The germline CDR1 and CDR2 sequences are SGHTA and FQGNSA. Trimming left V 5 bases short and J 1 base short, with 24 bases between. This CDR3 contains 19 residues. The DNA for the CDR3 is TGTGCCAGCAGCCCCCGGGGTCGAGGGAGCCGGGAGGCCAAAAACATTCAGTACTTC. It is translated as CASSPRGRGSREAKNIQYF.

This clone showed up just a few times. J is TRBJ2-1 and V is TRBV27, with D tentatively TRBD1 (6 bases). Trimming left V 7 bases short and J 6 bases short, with 22 bases between. The CDR3 runs 16 residues. Germline V gene sequence: CDR1 MNHEY, CDR2 SMNVEV (reference sequence). This chain's CDR3 is CASNSWPRDKGNEQFF. DNA for the CDR3: TGTGCCAGCAATTCGTGGCCTCGGGACAAAGGCAATGAGCAGTTCTTC.

In regard to this clone: This CDR3 is also generated by other DNA sequences in the sample. J is TRBJ1-3 and V is TRBV9; 7 nucleotides match TRBD1. The CDR3 is made up of 15 amino acids. After removal of 0 bases from V and 0 bases from J, the junction contained 0 bases not matched to a gene. From germline, CDR1 is SGDLS and CDR2 YYNGEE. CDR3 DNA sequence: TGTGCCAGCAGCGTAGGGACAGGCTCTGGAAACACCATATATTTT. Translated: CASSVGTGSGNTIYF.

The J gene is TRBJ1-2, the V gene TRBV7-3; 12 bases align to TRBD1. J lost 7 bases, V lost 2 bases, and 5 bases had no gene match. CDR3 length equals 15 residues. Germline CDR1 is SGHTA and CDR2 is FQGTGA. In nucleotides, the CDR3 is TGTGCCAGCAGCTTAGGGACAGGGGGCGATGGTGGCTACACCTTC. This sequence encodes CASSLGTGGDGGYTF.

This chain joins TRBV11-2 and TRBJ1-2; the D is unclear. CDR1 is SGHAT and CDR2 is FQNNGV in the germline V gene. The V and J ends lost 1 base and 3 bases respectively, with 9 bases between them. The CDR3 consists of 14 residues. In DNA form, the CDR3 reads TGTGCCAGCAGCTTAGTACGCGGGGACTATGGCTACACCTTC. Translating it yields CASSLVRGDYGYTF.

The V call is TRBV9, the J call TRBJ2-5; 10 bases agree with TRBD1. The CDR3 runs 14 residues. The V gene end was trimmed by 3 bases and the J gene end by 3 bases; junction bases not matched to a gene: 2. CDR1 and CDR2 (germline): SGDLS, YYNGEE. CDR3 amino acids: CASSGQGAKETQYF. CDR3 sequence (DNA): TGTGCCAGCAGCGGACAGGGGGCCAAAGAGACCCAGTACTTC.

CDR3 loop: CASSLAGNEQFF. CDR3 bases: TGTGCCAGCAGCTTAGCCGGGAATGAGCAGTTCTTC. The V call is TRBV11-2, the J call TRBJ2-1; no clear D. CDR1 is SGHAT and CDR2 is FQNNGV in the germline V gene. This CDR3 is built from 12 residues. V lost 1 base to trimming and J lost 7 bases, with 5 bases between them.

The DNA of the CDR3 is TGTGCCAGCAGTTTAGGCAGATCCTATGGCTACACCTTC. Amino acids: CASSLGRSYGYTF. The chain is built from TRBV28 and TRBJ1-2; D unresolved. Germline V gene sequence: CDR1 MDHEN, CDR2 SYDVKM. The CDR3 covers 13 residues. V lost 2 bases and J lost 4, with 8 bases in between.

This chain uses TRBV28 with TRBJ2-5, with D maybe TRBD2 (7 bases). This CDR3 has 15 amino acids. Between the trimmed V and J ends, which lost 7 bases and 1 base, there was a span of 16 bases. Germline CDR1 is MDHEN and CDR2 is SYDVKM. DNA for the CDR3: TGTGCCAGCACCTTGGGGGGGGGCAGCCAAGAGACCCAGTACTTC. Its translation is CASTLGGGSQETQYF.

This clone was counted a single time. Germline is not matched at one junction end, which may reflect a read error. This rearrangement joins TRBV30 to TRBJ1-5, with a tentative D call TRBD1 (6 bases). Germline CDR1 reads GTSNPN; CDR2 reads SVGIG (reference sequence). The CDR3 is 15 amino acids. In DNA, the CDR3 is TGTGCCTGGAGTAAAAAAGCGGGGGCCAATCAGCCCCAGAATTTT. Its translation is CAWSKKAGANQPQNF.

This clone was seen only a few times. The chain carries TRBV10-2 and TRBJ2-3; a possible D gene is TRBD2 (6 bases). Germline V gene lookup returns CDR1 WSHSY and CDR2 SAAADI. CDR3 length equals 12 residues. The V end was cut by 6 bases, the J end by 3 bases, with 7 bases between. The CDR3 spells CASSRGTDTQYF. In DNA, the CDR3 is TGCGCCAGCAGCCGGGGGACAGATACGCAGTATTTT.